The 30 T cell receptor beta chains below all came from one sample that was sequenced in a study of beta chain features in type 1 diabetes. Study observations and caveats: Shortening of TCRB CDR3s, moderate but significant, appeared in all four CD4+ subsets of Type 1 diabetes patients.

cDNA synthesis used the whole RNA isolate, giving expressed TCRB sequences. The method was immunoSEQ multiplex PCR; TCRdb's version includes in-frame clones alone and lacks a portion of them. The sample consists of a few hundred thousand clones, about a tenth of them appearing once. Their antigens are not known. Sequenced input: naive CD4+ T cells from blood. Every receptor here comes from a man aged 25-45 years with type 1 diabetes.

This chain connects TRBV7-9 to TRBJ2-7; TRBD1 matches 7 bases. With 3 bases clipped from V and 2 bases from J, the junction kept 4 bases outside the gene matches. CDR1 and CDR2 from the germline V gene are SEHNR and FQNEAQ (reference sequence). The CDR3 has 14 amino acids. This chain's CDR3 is CASSFETGPYEQYF. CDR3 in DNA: TGTGCCAGCAGCTTCGAGACAGGGCCCTACGAGCAGTACTTC.

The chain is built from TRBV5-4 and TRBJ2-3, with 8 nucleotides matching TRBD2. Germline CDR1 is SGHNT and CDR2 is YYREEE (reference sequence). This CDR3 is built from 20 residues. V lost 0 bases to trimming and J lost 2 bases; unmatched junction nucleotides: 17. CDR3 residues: CASSLAGGVSGAMSTDTQYF. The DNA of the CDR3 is TGTGCCAGCAGCTTGGCCGGGGGGGTTAGCGGGGCGATGTCCACAGATACGCAGTATTTT.

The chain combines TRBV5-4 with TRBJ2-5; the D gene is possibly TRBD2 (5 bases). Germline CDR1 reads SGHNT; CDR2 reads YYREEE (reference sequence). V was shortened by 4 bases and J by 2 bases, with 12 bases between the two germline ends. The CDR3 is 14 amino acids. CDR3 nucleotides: TGTGCCAGCAGCCCAAGAGGGCCACAAGAGACCCAGTACTTC. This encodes CASSPRGPQETQYF. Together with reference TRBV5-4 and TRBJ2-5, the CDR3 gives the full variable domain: ETGVTQSPTHLIKTRGQQVTLRCSSQSGHNTVSWYQQALGQGPQFIFQYYREEENGRGNFPPRFSGLQFPNYSSELNVNALELDDSALYLCASSPRGPQETQYFGPGTRLLVL.

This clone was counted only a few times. The CDR3 DNA reads TGTGCCAGCAGCCTGACTAGCGGGGCGTCCTACAATGAGCAGTTCTTC. This encodes CASSLTSGASYNEQFF. This rearrangement joins TRBV5-4 to TRBJ2-1; 11 bases map to TRBD2. The CDR3 has 16 amino acids. J lost 1 base, V lost 4 bases, and 4 bases had no gene match. Germline V gene data show CDR1 as SGHNT and CDR2 as YYREEE (reference sequence).

The DNA of the CDR3 is TGTGCCAGCTCACGGTCGGCAGGATATGAAAAACTGTTTTTT. Translated: CASSRSAGYEKLFF. This sequence joins TRBV18 and TRBJ1-4; the D is unclear. This CDR3 region has 14 residues. Trimming took off 4 bases at V and 6 bases at J, with 12 bases between the two ends. Germline loops: CDR1 KGHSH, CDR2 LQKENI.

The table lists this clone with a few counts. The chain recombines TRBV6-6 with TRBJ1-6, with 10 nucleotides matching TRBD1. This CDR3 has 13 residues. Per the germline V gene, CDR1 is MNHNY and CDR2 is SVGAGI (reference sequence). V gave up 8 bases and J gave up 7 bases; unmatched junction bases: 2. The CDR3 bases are TGTGCCAGCTCGGGACAGGGGAATTCACCCCTCCACTTT. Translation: CASSGQGNSPLHF.

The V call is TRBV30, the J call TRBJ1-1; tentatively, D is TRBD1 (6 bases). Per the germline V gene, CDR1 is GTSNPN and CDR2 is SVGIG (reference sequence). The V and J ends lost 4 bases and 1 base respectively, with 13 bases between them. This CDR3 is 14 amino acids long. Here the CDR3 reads CAWNPGQPNTEAFF. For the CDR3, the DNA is TGTGCCTGGAATCCGGGACAACCGAACACTGAAGCTTTCTTT.

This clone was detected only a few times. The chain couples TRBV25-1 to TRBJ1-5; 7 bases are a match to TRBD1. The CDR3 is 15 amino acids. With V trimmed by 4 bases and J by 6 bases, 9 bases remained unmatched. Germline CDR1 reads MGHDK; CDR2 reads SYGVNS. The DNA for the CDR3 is TGTGCCAGCAGTGGTTCCGGGACAGACTTTCAGCCCCAGCATTTT. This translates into CASSGSGTDFQPQHF.

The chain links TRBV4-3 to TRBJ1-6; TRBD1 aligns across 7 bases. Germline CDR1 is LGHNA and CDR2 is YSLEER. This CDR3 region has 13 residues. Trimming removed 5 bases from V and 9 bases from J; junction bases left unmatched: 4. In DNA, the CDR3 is TGCGCCAGCAGCAGTTCAGGGGGTTCACCCCTCCACTTT. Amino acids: CASSSSGGSPLHF.

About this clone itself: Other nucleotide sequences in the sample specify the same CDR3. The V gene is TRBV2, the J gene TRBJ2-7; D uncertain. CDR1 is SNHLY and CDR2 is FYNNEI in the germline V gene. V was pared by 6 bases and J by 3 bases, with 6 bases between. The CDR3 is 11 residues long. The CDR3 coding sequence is TGTGCCAGCAGCCTCAGCTACGAGCAGTACTTC. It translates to CASSLSYEQYF.

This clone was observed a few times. CDR3 region: CASRTGVAETQYF. The DNA for the CDR3 is TGTGCCAGCAGAACAGGGGTAGCAGAGACCCAGTACTTC. This chain uses TRBV2 with TRBJ2-5; 7 bases align to TRBD1. Trimming took 6 bases from V and 4 from J; bases not matched to a gene: 5. The germline V gene has CDR1 SNHLY and CDR2 FYNNEI. This CDR3 contains 13 residues.

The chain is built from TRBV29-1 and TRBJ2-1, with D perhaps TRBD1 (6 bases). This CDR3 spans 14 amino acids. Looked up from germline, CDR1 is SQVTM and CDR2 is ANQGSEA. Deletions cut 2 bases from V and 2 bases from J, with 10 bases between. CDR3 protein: CSVEPGHPYNEQFF. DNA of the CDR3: TGCAGCGTTGAACCGGGACACCCCTACAATGAGCAGTTCTTC.

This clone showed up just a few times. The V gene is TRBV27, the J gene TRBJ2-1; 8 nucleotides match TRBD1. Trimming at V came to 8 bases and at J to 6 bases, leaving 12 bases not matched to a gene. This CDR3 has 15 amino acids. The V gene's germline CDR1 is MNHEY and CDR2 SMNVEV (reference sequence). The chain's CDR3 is CASRRGVDRANEQFF. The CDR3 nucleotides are TGTGCCAGCCGGCGGGGCGTGGACAGGGCCAATGAGCAGTTCTTC.

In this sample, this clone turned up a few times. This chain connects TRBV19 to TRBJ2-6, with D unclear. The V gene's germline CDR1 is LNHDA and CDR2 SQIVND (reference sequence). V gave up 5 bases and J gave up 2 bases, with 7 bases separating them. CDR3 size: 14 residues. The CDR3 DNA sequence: TGTGCCAGTAGTCCCTCGGCTGGGGCCAACGTCCTGACTTTC. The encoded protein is CASSPSAGANVLTF. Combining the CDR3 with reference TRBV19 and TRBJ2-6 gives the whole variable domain DGGITQSPKYLFRKEGQNVTLSCEQNLNHDAMYWYRQDPGQGLRLIYYSQIVNDFQKGDIAEGYSVSREKKESFPLTVTSAQKNPTAFYLCASSPSAGANVLTFGAGSRLTVL.

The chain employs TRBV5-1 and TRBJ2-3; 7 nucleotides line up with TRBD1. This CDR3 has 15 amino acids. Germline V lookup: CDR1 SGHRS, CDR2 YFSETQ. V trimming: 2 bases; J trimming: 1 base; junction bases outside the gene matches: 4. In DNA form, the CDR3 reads TGCGCCAGCAGCTTAGAGGGGGCCGGCACAGATACGCAGTATTTT. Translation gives CASSLEGAGTDTQYF.

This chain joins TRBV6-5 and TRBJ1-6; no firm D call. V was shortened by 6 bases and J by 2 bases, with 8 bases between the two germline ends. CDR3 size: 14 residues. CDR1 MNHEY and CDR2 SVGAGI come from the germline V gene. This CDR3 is CASSPGTYNSPLHF. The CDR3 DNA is TGTGCCAGCAGCCCCGGGACCTATAATTCACCCCTCCACTTT.

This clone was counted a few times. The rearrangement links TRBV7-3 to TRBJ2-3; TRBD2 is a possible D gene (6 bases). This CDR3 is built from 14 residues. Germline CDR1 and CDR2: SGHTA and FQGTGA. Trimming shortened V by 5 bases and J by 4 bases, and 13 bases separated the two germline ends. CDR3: CASSLQGGPDTQYF. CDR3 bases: TGTGCCAGCAGCCTCCAGGGAGGACCAGATACGCAGTATTTT.

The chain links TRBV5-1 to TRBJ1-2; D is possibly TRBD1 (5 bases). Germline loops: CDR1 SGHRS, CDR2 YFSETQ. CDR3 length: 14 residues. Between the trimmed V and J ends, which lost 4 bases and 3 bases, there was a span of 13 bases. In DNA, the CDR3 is TGCGCCAGCAGCACCGCAGGGTCTTACTATGGCTACACCTTC. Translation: CASSTAGSYYGYTF.

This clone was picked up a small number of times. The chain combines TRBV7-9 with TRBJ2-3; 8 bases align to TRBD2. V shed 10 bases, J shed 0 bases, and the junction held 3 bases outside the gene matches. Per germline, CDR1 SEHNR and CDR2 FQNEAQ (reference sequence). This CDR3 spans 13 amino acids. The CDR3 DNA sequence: TGTGCCATCTCTAGCGGGAGCACAGATACGCAGTATTTT. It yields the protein CAISSGSTDTQYF.

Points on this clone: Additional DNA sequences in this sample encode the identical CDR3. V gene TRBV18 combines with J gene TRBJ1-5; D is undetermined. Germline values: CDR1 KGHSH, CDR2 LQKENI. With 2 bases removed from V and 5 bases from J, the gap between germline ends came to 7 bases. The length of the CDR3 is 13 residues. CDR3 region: CASSPGRDQPQHF. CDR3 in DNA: TGTGCCAGCTCACCAGGGCGTGATCAGCCCCAGCATTTT.

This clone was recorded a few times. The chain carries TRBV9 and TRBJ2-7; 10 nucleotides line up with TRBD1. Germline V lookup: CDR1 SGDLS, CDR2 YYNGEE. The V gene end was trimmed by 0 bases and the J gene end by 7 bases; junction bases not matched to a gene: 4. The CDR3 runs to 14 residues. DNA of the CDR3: TGTGCCAGCAGCGTAGGTCCGGACAGGGGGGAGCAGTACTTC. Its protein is CASSVGPDRGEQYF.

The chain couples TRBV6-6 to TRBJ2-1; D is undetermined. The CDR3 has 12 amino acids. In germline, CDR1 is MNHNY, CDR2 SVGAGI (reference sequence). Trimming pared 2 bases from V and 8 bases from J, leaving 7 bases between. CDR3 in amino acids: CASSYRRDEQFF. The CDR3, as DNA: TGTGCCAGCAGTTACCGCCGGGATGAGCAGTTCTTC.

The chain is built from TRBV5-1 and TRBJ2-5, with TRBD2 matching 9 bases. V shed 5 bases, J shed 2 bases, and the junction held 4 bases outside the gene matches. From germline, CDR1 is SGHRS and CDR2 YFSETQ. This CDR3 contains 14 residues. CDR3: CASRPTSGQETQYF. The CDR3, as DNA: TGCGCCAGCAGACCGACTAGCGGACAAGAGACCCAGTACTTC.

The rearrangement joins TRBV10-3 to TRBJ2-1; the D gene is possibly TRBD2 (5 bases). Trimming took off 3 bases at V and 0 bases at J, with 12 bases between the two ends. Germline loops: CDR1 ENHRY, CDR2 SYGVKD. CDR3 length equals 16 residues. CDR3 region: CAISELERSSYNEQFF. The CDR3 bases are TGTGCCATCAGTGAACTGGAGCGGAGCTCCTACAATGAGCAGTTCTTC.

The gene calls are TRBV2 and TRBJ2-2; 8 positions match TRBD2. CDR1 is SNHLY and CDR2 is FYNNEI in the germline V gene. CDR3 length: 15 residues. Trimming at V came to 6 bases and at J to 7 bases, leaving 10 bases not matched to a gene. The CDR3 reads CASRASRGANGELFF. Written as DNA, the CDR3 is TGTGCCAGCAGGGCCTCGCGGGGGGCTAACGGGGAGCTGTTTTTT.

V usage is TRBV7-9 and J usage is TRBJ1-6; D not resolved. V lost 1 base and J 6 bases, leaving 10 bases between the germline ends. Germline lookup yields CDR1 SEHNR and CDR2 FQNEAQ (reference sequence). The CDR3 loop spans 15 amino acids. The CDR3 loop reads CASSLGAGSNSPLHF. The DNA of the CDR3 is TGTGCCAGCAGCTTAGGGGCAGGTTCTAATTCACCCCTCCACTTT.

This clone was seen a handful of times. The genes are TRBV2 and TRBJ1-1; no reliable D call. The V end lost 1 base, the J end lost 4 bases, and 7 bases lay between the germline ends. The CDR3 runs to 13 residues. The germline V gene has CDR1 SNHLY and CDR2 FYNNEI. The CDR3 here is CASSEEGGTEAFF. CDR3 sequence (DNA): TGTGCCAGCAGTGAAGAGGGAGGCACTGAAGCTTTCTTT. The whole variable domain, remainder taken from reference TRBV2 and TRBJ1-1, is EPEVTQTPSHQVTQMGQEVILRCVPISNHLYFYWYRQILGQKVEFLVSFYNNEISEKSEIFDDQFSVERPDGSNFTLKIRSTKLEDSAMYFCASSEEGGTEAFFGQGTRLTVV.

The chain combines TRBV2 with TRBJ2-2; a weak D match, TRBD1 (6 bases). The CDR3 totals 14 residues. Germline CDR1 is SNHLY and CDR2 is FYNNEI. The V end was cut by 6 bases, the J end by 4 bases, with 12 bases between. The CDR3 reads CASRPGTPTGELFF. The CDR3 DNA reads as TGTGCCAGCAGACCCGGGACACCCACCGGGGAGCTGTTTTTT.

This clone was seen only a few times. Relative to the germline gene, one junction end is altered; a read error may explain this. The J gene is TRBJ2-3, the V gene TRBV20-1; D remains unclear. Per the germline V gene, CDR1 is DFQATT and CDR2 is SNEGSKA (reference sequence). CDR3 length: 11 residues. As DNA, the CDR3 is TGCAGCGCTAGAATCTCAGATACGCAGTATTTT. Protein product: CSARISDTQYF.

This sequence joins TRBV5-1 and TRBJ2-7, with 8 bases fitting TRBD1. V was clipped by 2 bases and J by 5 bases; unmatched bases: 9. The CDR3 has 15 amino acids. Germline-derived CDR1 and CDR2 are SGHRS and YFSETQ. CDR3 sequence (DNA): TGCGCCAGCAGCTTTGGACAGGGCCCCGAGGACGAGCAGTACTTC. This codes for CASSFGQGPEDEQYF.